Described below is a single TCR beta chain sequence and its context. The antigen is not known. A second PCR of roughly 7 to 11 cycles used a sample-barcoded 5' primer and a J-beta primer mix. CDR3-containing paired-end reads numbering at least 2.5 million came from each sample. TCRdb processed the 5' RACE reads anew with MiXCR; each CDR3 protein has one entry. The sample holds 850,000 to 1,000,000 distinct CDR3 sequences, about 48% seen once. This sample stems from a study of blood T cells in healthy people across ages. Study-level points and caveats: Significant beta diversity loss was already apparent by age about 42, declining roughly linearly.

For every donor, a draw yielded about 9.7 milliliters of peripheral blood. Samples each yielded at least 6 micrograms of total RNA. The CDR3 contains 16 residues. Unmatched junction bases numbered 6, after V lost 5 bases and J lost 1 base. Per germline, CDR1 SGHTA and CDR2 FQGNSA. The genes are TRBV7-2 and TRBJ2-1; the match to TRBD2 covers 9 bases. The source material was blood. The TCR was taken from a man aged 25 to 45 in good health. In nucleotides, the CDR3 is TGTGCCAGCAGCCATGCGGGAGGGCCATCCTACAATGAGCAGTTCTTC. Protein product: CASSHAGGPSYNEQFF.